Each of the 15 T cell receptor beta chains below was sequenced from the same sample in a study of Ad26.COV2.S vaccination and SARS-CoV-2 variants. The method was immunoSEQ multiplex PCR; TCRdb's version includes in-frame clones alone and lacks a portion of them. The table has around 370,000 clones, about 88% seen once. The treatment denotes: some 19 received Ad26.COV2.S at low or high dose, single or two shots; several received placebo; per-sample allocation not given. Following the first vaccine or placebo injection, samples were taken on day 63. Sample: peripheral blood, taken in a trial of Ad26.COV2.S vaccine versus placebo. These TCRs come from a person between 18 and 59 years old who received the Ad26.COV2.S COVID-19 vaccine or a placebo.

This clone was counted between two and nine times. This chain links TRBV6-6 with TRBJ2-5; the D gene could be TRBD1 or TRBD2 (5 bases each). The CDR3 has 14 amino acids. Trimming shortened V by 0 bases and J by 1 base, and 6 bases separated the two germline ends. The germline gives CDR1 MNHNY, CDR2 SVGAGI (reference sequence). The CDR3 is CASSYSRGQETQYF. Written as DNA, the CDR3 is TGTGCCAGCAGTTACTCGAGGGGCCAAGAGACCCAGTACTTC.

The chain links TRBV30 to TRBJ2-7; either TRBD1 or TRBD2 may supply D (5 bases each). From germline, CDR1 is GTSNPN and CDR2 SVGIG (reference sequence). This CDR3 contains 14 residues. The V and J ends lost 3 bases and 1 base respectively, with 13 bases between them. CDR3 DNA: TGTGCCTGGAGCGGGGACGGCATATCCTACGAGCAGTACTTC. This gives the protein CAWSGDGISYEQYF.

The chain carries TRBV7-9 and TRBJ1-1, with TRBD1 identical over 7 bases. CDR3 length: 13 residues. Germline V lookup: CDR1 SEHNR, CDR2 FQNEAQ (reference sequence). With V trimmed by 5 bases and J by 6 bases, 6 bases remained unmatched. CDR3 nucleotides: TGTGCCAGCAGCCCCCCAGGGGGAGCTGAAGCTTTCTTT. Translating it yields CASSPPGGAEAFF.

V is TRBV6-5 and J is TRBJ1-6; 10 nucleotides align to TRBD1. The CDR3 totals 14 residues. With V trimmed by 6 bases and J by 9 bases, 5 bases remained unmatched. Germline assignment: CDR1 MNHEY and CDR2 SVGAGI. The CDR3 coding sequence is TGTGCCAGCAGACGACAGGGGGCGGGTTCACCCCTCCACTTT. It is translated as CASRRQGAGSPLHF.

V usage is TRBV5-1 and J usage is TRBJ2-1; 7 bases align to TRBD2. V dropped 4 bases and J dropped 4; count of bases not matched to a gene: 5. The CDR3 extends over 14 amino acids. Per the germline V gene, CDR1 is SGHRS and CDR2 is YFSETQ. The CDR3 spells CASSHERGYNEQFF. For the CDR3, the DNA is TGCGCCAGCAGCCACGAGCGGGGATACAATGAGCAGTTCTTC.

This clone has a handful of counts. The V and J genes are TRBV7-6 and TRBJ2-1; possible D gene TRBD1, 6 bases. This CDR3 has 15 residues. The germline V and J ends were trimmed by 5 bases and 0 bases, with 11 bases remaining between them. The V gene's germline CDR1 is SGHVS and CDR2 FNYEAQ. CDR3: CASSLDRSSYNEQFF. The DNA of the CDR3 is TGTGCCAGCAGCCTGGACAGAAGCTCCTACAATGAGCAGTTCTTC.

The chain uses TRBV18 and TRBJ2-5; maybe TRBD1 (5 bases). The germline CDR1 and CDR2 sequences are KGHSH and LQKENI. This CDR3 is 14 amino acids long. V was pared by 3 bases and J by 4 bases, with 12 bases between. CDR3 in amino acids: CASSPQGGRETQYF. The CDR3 DNA is TGTGCCAGCTCACCCCAGGGTGGTCGAGAGACCCAGTACTTC.

V and J are TRBV19 and TRBJ2-7; possible D gene TRBD1, 6 bases. V gave up 3 bases and J gave up 3 bases, with 9 bases separating them. From germline, CDR1 is LNHDA and CDR2 SQIVND (reference sequence). This CDR3 has 13 residues. The CDR3 spells CASSITGNYEQYF. CDR3 sequence (DNA): TGTGCCAGTAGTATTACAGGGAACTACGAGCAGTACTTC.

Turning to this clone: In the same sample, other DNA sequences code for this CDR3. The rearrangement links TRBV6-1 to TRBJ2-3, with D hard to call. The germline V and J ends were trimmed by 1 base and 0 bases, with 2 bases remaining between them. The germline gives CDR1 MNHNS, CDR2 SASEGT. The CDR3 runs to 13 residues. The chain's CDR3 is CASSEVSTDTQYF. The CDR3 nucleotides are TGTGCCAGCAGTGAAGTCAGCACAGATACGCAGTATTTT.

The chain couples TRBV2 to TRBJ2-2; D gene ambiguous. Trimming stripped 1 base from V and 0 bases from J, with 21 bases between. Per the germline V gene, CDR1 is SNHLY and CDR2 is FYNNEI. The CDR3 totals 20 residues. The CDR3 spells CASSEDWRVWLNANTGELFF. The CDR3, as DNA: TGTGCCAGCAGTGAAGATTGGCGAGTGTGGCTAAACGCGAACACCGGGGAGCTGTTTTTT.

The V call is TRBV16, the J call TRBJ1-3; perhaps TRBD1 as D (6 bases). This CDR3 contains 15 residues. Trimming removed 6 bases at V and 0 bases at J, with 12 bases between. Germline assignment: CDR1 KGHSY and CDR2 FQNENV. The DNA for the CDR3 is TGTGCCAGCAGACAGGGAACCAACTCTGGAAACACCATATATTTT. Translated: CASRQGTNSGNTIYF. Full variable domain (rest looked up from reference TRBV16 and TRBJ1-3): GEEVAQTPKHLVRGEGQKAKLYCAPIKGHSYVFWYQQVLKNEFKFLISFQNENVFDETGMPKERFSAKCLPNSPCSLEIQATKLEDSAVYFCASRQGTNSGNTIYFGEGSWLTVV.

J is TRBJ1-3 and V is TRBV19, with D tentatively TRBD1 (5 bases). V dropped 6 bases and J dropped 4 bases, with 16 bases sitting between them. The CDR3 has 15 amino acids. CDR1 is LNHDA, CDR2 SQIVND, per germline (reference sequence). The chain's CDR3 is CASRIPGTGGNTIYF. CDR3 DNA: TGTGCCAGTAGGATACCCGGGACGGGAGGAAACACCATATATTTT.

This rearrangement joins TRBV19 to TRBJ2-1, with 7 bases identical to TRBD1. This CDR3 comprises 14 residues. With V trimmed by 4 bases and J by 4 bases, 4 bases remained unmatched. Germline V lookup: CDR1 LNHDA, CDR2 SQIVND (reference sequence). The CDR3 bases are TGTGCCAGTAGTACCGGGACAGTATACAATGAGCAGTTCTTC. Amino acids: CASSTGTVYNEQFF.

The chain has TRBV27 and TRBJ2-1; TRBD2 aligns across 11 bases. The CDR3 length is 20 residues. Trimming removed 2 bases from V and 3 bases from J; junction bases left unmatched: 15. Germline V gene data show CDR1 as MNHEY and CDR2 as SMNVEV (reference sequence). CDR3 amino acids: CASSLPVGLAGGPSYNEQFF. CDR3 nucleotide sequence: TGTGCCAGCAGTTTACCCGTGGGGCTAGCGGGAGGACCAAGCTACAATGAGCAGTTCTTC.

The genes are TRBV7-2 and TRBJ1-5; D not resolved. Germline CDR1 is SGHTA and CDR2 is FQGNSA. Trimming left V 7 bases short and J 0 bases short, with 10 bases between. This CDR3 is 14 amino acids long. In DNA form, the CDR3 reads TGTGCCAGCACCATAGCCTATAGCAATCAGCCCCAGCATTTT. It specifies CASTIAYSNQPQHF.